Below are 17 T cell receptor beta chains sequenced from a single sample in a study of CD4 T cells in relation to SARS-CoV-2 and coronaviruses (dated by TCRdb to about 2021). Library preparation employed the immunoSEQ multiplex PCR assay. TCRdb's version of the immuneACCESS table is confined to in-frame rearrangements and falls short of the full clone set. An unresolved V gene accounts for under half of the shortfall where checked; the remainder is of unknown origin. Within this sample are 20,000 to 25,000 clones, with around 68% of them counted one time only. Around 19% of the sample rests with the top ten. CD4+ T cells from unexposed donors were collected before the COVID-19 pandemic (2011-2018). Following 10 days of culture, the EasySep CD4+ T cell isolation kit was used to isolate CD4+ T cells. The antigens of these receptors remain unknown. Source material: CD4+ T cells from PBMCs, cultured in vitro. All receptors derive from a human donor in good health.

This chain joins TRBV12-3 or TRBV12-4 and TRBJ2-7; D remains unclear. Trimming pared 3 bases from V and 3 bases from J, leaving 6 bases between. The CDR3 is 12 residues long. The CDR3 bases are TGTGCCAGCAGTTTTTACGGCTACGAGCAGTACTTC. Its translation: CASSFYGYEQYF.

The rearrangement uses TRBV7-2 and TRBJ1-2; possible D gene TRBD1, 6 bases. The CDR3 has 14 amino acids. V was pared by 5 bases and J by 7 bases, with 17 bases between. Germline assignment: CDR1 SGHTA and CDR2 FQGNSA. The CDR3 is CASSQTTGLGGYTF. The CDR3 DNA reads as TGTGCCAGCAGCCAAACAACAGGGCTAGGTGGCTACACCTTC.

The V call is TRBV6-5, the J call TRBJ1-6, with TRBD1 as a possible D gene (6 bases). The CDR3 is 14 amino acids. Germline V gene data show CDR1 as MNHEY and CDR2 as SVGAGI. V was shortened by 6 bases and J by 10 bases, with 16 bases between the two germline ends. In DNA, the CDR3 is TGTGCCAGCAGCCAACAGGGAGTAGGATCACCCCTCCACTTT. Protein product: CASSQQGVGSPLHF.

The chain joins TRBV25-1 to TRBJ2-7; 8 nucleotides align to TRBD1. The germline V gene has CDR1 MGHDK and CDR2 SYGVNS. J lost 1 base, V lost 2 bases, and 4 bases had no gene match. The CDR3 is 15 amino acids. The CDR3 DNA follows: TGTGCCAGCAGTGAACCAGGGGGCCCTTCCTACGAGCAGTACTTC. This gives the protein CASSEPGGPSYEQYF.

This clone was detected a few times. The rearrangement joins TRBV4-1 to TRBJ2-4; D remains ambiguous. The CDR3 has 16 amino acids. CDR1 MGHRA and CDR2 YSYEKL come from the germline V gene. Trimming took off 0 bases at V and 0 bases at J, with 9 bases between the two ends. The CDR3 is CASSQDDFVAKNIQYF. Written as DNA, the CDR3 is TGCGCCAGCAGCCAAGATGACTTCGTAGCCAAAAACATTCAGTACTTC.

The chain has TRBV25-1 and TRBJ2-7; D is unresolved. The V gene lost 3 bases and the J gene lost 1 base, with 13 bases spanning the gap. Germline CDR1 is MGHDK and CDR2 is SYGVNS. The CDR3 is 15 amino acids. CDR3 sequence: CASSDIGIGSYEQYF. The CDR3 DNA is TGTGCCAGCAGTGATATAGGGATTGGATCCTACGAGCAGTACTTC.

This chain connects TRBV18 to TRBJ2-5; D uncertain. The CDR3 is 14 amino acids. Trimming took 3 bases from V and 2 from J, leaving 10 bases between them. Germline V gene sequence: CDR1 KGHSH, CDR2 LQKENI. DNA of the CDR3: TGTGCCAGCTCACCCGGAACATATCAAGAGACCCAGTACTTC. It is translated as CASSPGTYQETQYF.

This clone was counted between two and nine times. V usage is TRBV3-1 (or the pseudogene TRBV3-2) and J usage is TRBJ1-6, with D perhaps matching TRBD1 (6 bases). Germline CDR1 LGHDT, CDR2 YNNKEL (reference sequence). The CDR3 is 15 amino acids. The V end lost 0 bases, the J end lost 6 bases, and 9 bases lay between the germline ends. The CDR3 reads CASSQDTGSNSPLHF. CDR3 bases: TGTGCCAGCAGCCAAGATACAGGGAGTAATTCACCCCTCCACTTT.

The rearrangement uses TRBV29-1 and TRBJ2-4, with unresolved D. Germline values: CDR1 SQVTM, CDR2 ANQGSEA. The V end was cut by 3 bases, the J end by 0 bases, with 6 bases between. This CDR3 spans 13 amino acids. CDR3 nucleotide sequence: TGCAGCGTTGATGATGCAGCCAAAAACATTCAGTACTTC. It translates to CSVDDAAKNIQYF.

This clone has more than one count but fewer than ten. The J gene is TRBJ1-3, the V gene TRBV29-1; D is uncertain. CDR3 length equals 14 residues. Germline V lookup: CDR1 SQVTM, CDR2 ANQGSEA. With 0 bases removed from V and 0 bases from J, the gap between germline ends came to 6 bases. The CDR3 bases are TGCAGCGTTGAAGATCAGAACTCTGGAAACACCATATATTTT. Protein: CSVEDQNSGNTIYF.

This chain joins TRBV6-5 and TRBJ2-7; D possibly uses TRBD1 or TRBD2 (5 bases each). Germline CDR1 is MNHEY and CDR2 is SVGAGI. The CDR3 runs 16 residues. V lost 0 bases and J lost 2, with 14 bases in between. CDR3 region: CASSYSGAVGPYEQYF. CDR3 DNA sequence: TGTGCCAGCAGTTACTCCGGGGCAGTGGGGCCCTACGAGCAGTACTTC.

This clone has only one observation. CDR3 in amino acids: CASSLGQGGTIYF. The CDR3 nucleotides are TGTGCCAGCAGCTTAGGGCAGGGCGGCACCATATATTTT. The V gene is TRBV7-3, the J gene TRBJ1-3; D possibly corresponds to TRBD1 (5 bases). Trimming shortened V by 2 bases and J by 9 bases, and 11 bases separated the two germline ends. This CDR3 is built from 13 residues. The germline gives CDR1 SGHTA, CDR2 FQGTGA.

V gene TRBV7-2 combines with J gene TRBJ2-1, with 7 bases matching TRBD2. Trimming removed 7 bases from V and 7 bases from J; junction bases left unmatched: 13. The CDR3 consists of 15 residues. Germline V gene data show CDR1 as SGHTA and CDR2 as FQGNSA. The CDR3 region is CASTWGGIKGNEQFF. For the CDR3, the DNA is TGTGCCAGCACCTGGGGGGGGATAAAGGGAAATGAGCAGTTCTTC. The entire variable domain, with the rest obtained from reference TRBV7-2 and TRBJ2-1, is as follows: GAGVSQSPSNKVTEKGKDVELRCDPISGHTALYWYRQSLGQGLEFLIYFQGNSAPDKSGLPSDRFSAERTGGSVSTLTIQRTQQEDSAVYLCASTWGGIKGNEQFFGPGTRLTVL.

The J gene is TRBJ2-1, the V gene TRBV19; the D gene is possibly TRBD2 (6 bases). CDR1 LNHDA and CDR2 SQIVND come from the germline V gene (reference sequence). Trimming took off 6 bases at V and 8 bases at J, with 14 bases between the two ends. The CDR3 runs 13 residues. DNA for the CDR3: TGTGCCAGTAGCGTTCCCCCGGGAGATGAGCAGTTCTTC. Protein product: CASSVPPGDEQFF.

The chain has TRBV2 and TRBJ2-5; no clear D. Trimming stripped 10 bases from V and 7 bases from J, with 16 bases between. Germline-derived CDR1 and CDR2 are SNHLY and FYNNEI. This CDR3 region has 12 residues. The DNA of the CDR3 is TGTGCCACACAACGATCCCTTGGGACCCAGTACTTC. Translation gives CATQRSLGTQYF.

The chain combines TRBV5-6 with TRBJ2-3; TRBD2 agrees at 7 bases. The V segment lost 2 bases and the J segment 4 bases; nucleotides outside the gene matches: 10. This CDR3 spans 16 amino acids. CDR1 and CDR2 from the germline V gene are SGHDT and YYEEEE. This CDR3 is CASSFDLGGGADTQYF. For the CDR3, the DNA is TGTGCCAGCAGCTTCGATTTGGGGGGGGGTGCAGATACGCAGTATTTT.

The chain combines TRBV7-9 with TRBJ2-7; D is ambiguous. With 4 bases removed from V and 4 bases from J, the gap between germline ends came to 11 bases. This CDR3 spans 13 amino acids. Per germline, CDR1 SEHNR and CDR2 FQNEAQ (reference sequence). CDR3 amino acids: CASSSKSDYEQYF. DNA for the CDR3: TGTGCCAGCAGCTCGAAGTCAGATTACGAGCAGTACTTC.